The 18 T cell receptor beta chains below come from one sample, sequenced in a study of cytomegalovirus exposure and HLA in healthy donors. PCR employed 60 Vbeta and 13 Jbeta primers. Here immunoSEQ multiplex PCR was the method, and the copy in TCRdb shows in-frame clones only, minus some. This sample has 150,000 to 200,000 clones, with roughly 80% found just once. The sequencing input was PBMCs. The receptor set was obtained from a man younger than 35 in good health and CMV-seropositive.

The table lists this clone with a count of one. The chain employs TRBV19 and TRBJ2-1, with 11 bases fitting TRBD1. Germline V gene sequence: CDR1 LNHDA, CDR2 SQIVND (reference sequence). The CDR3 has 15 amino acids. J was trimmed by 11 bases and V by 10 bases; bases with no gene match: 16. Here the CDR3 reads CATRRGGQGAYQQFF. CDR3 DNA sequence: TGTGCCACCCGTCGGGGCGGACAGGGGGCCTATCAGCAGTTCTTC.

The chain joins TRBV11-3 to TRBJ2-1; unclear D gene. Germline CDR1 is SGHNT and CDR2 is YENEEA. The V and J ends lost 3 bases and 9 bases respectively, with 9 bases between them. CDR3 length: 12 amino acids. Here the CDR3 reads CASSFPSGEQFF. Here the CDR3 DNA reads TGTGCCAGCAGCTTTCCGTCCGGTGAGCAGTTCTTC.

The CDR3 bases are TGTGCCAGCAGTTTGGGGAGCTCCACTAATGAAAAACTGTTTTTT. It specifies CASSLGSSTNEKLFF. V and J are TRBV6-5 and TRBJ1-4; unclear D gene. V lost 4 bases and J 2 bases, leaving 11 bases between the germline ends. The CDR3 length is 15 residues. CDR1 and CDR2 (germline): MNHEY, SVGAGI.

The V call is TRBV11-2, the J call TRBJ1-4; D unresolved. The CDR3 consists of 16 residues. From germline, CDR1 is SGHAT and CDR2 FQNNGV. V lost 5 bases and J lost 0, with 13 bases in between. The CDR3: CASSAPVTATNEKLFF. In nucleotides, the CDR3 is TGTGCCAGCAGCGCCCCCGTGACTGCAACTAATGAAAAACTGTTTTTT.

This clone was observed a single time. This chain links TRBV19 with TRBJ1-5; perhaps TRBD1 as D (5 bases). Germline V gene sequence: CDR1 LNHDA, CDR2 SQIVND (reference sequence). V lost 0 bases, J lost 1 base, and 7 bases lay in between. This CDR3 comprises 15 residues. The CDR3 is CASSIEGGSNQPQHF. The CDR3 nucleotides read TGTGCCAGTAGTATAGAGGGGGGGAGCAATCAGCCCCAGCATTTT.

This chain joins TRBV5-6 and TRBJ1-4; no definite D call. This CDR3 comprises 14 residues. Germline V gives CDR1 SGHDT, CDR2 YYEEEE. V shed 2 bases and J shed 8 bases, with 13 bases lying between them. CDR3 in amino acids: CASSFLGPGEKLFF. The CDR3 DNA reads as TGTGCCAGCAGCTTTTTAGGCCCCGGGGAAAAACTGTTTTTT.

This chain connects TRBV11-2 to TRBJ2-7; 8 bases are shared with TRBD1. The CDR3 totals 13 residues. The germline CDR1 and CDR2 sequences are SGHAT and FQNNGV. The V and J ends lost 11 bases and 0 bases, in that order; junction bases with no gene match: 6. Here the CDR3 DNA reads TGTGCCGTCCTGACAGGGGACTCCTACGAGCAGTACTTC. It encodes CAVLTGDSYEQYF.

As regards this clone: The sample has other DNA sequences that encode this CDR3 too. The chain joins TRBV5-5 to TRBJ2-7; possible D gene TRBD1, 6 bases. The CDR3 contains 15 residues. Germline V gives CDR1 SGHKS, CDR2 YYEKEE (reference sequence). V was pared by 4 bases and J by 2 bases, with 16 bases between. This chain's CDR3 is CASSLAGQTTYEQYF. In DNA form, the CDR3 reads TGTGCCAGCAGCCTGGCCGGACAGACAACCTACGAGCAGTACTTC.

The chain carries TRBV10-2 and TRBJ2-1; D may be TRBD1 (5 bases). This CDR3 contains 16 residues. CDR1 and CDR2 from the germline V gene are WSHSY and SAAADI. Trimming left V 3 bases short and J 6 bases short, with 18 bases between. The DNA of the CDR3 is TGCGCCAGCAGTGATCAAGGGGCAGTTTTGTCCAATGAGCAGTTCTTC. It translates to CASSDQGAVLSNEQFF.

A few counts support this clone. DNA for the CDR3: TGTGCCAGCGATGCGACAGGGGGGGGCTGGGAGACCCAGTACTTC. Translation: CASDATGGGWETQYF. The chain employs TRBV19 and TRBJ2-5, with TRBD1 identical over 9 bases. Germline trimming cut 9 bases from V and 5 bases from J; bases unmatched to any gene: 13. The germline V gene has CDR1 LNHDA and CDR2 SQIVND (reference sequence). This CDR3 is 15 amino acids long.

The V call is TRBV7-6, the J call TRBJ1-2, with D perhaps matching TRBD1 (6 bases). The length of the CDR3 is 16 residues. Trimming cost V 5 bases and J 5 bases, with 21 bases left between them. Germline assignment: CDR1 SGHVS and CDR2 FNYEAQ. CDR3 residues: CASSNRDTNGRYGYTF. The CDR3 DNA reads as TGTGCCAGCAGCAACCGGGACACGAACGGCCGTTATGGCTACACCTTC.

The DNA for the CDR3 is TGCAGCGTCGACCCCCTCGGGGGTACTGAAGCTTTCTTT. This gives the protein CSVDPLGGTEAFF. The rearrangement links TRBV29-1 to TRBJ1-1, with D perhaps matching TRBD1 (5 bases). This CDR3 has 13 residues. V dropped 6 bases and J dropped 5 bases, with 16 bases sitting between them. From germline, CDR1 is SQVTM and CDR2 ANQGSEA.

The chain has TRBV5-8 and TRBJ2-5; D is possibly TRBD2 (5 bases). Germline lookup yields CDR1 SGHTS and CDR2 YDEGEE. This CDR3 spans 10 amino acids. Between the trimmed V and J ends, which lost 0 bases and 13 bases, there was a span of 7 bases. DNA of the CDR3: TGTGCCAGCAGCTTGGGGACTCCGTACTTC. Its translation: CASSLGTPYF.

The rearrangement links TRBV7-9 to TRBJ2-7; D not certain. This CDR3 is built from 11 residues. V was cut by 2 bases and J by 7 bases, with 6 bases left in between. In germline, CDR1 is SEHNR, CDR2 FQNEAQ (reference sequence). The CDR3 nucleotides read TGTGCCAGCAGCTTACTATCGGAGCAGTACTTC. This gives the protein CASSLLSEQYF.

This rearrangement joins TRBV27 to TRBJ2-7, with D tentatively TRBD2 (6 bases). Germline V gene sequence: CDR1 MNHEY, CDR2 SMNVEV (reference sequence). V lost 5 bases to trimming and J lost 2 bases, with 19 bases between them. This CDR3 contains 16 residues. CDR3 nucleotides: TGTGCCAGCAGTCCGAGAGATTTAGCGGAGACCTACGAGCAGTACTTC. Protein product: CASSPRDLAETYEQYF.

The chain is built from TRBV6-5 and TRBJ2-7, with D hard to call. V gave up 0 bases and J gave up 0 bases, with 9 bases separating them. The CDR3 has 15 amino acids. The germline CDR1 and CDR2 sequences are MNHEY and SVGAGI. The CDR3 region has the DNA TGTGCCAGCAGTTACTCGAGAGGAAGCTCCTACGAGCAGTACTTC. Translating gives CASSYSRGSSYEQYF.

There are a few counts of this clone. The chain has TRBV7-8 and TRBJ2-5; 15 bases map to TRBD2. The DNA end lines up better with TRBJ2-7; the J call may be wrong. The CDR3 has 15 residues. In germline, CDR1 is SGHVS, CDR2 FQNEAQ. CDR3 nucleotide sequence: TGTGCCAGCAGCTTACGGACTAGCGGGAGGGGCGAGCAGTACTTC. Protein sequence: CASSLRTSGRGEQYF.

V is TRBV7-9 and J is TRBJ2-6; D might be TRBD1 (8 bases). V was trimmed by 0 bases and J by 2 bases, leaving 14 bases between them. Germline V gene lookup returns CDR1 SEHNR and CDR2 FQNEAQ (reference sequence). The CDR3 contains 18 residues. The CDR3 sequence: CASSLAQGGTTGANVLTF. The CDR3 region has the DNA TGTGCCAGCAGCTTAGCACAGGGGGGGACCACTGGGGCCAACGTCCTGACTTTC.